This T cell receptor (beta chain) is from a study of T cells in Graves' hyperthyroidism and ophthalmopathy. Study at large: Peripheral blood was collected at initial diagnosis, before any treatment.

Whole-study results and caveats: Ophthalmopathy, which appeared later, was predicted by the model a median approximately 6 months before onset.

What was amplified from RNA transcripts were TCR beta CDR3 regions. The primer set for the first-round RT-PCR of the TCR CDR3 was HTBI. TCRdb fed the multiplex PCR reads into MiXCR, producing one record per CDR3 protein. The sample lists more than 450,000 distinct CDR3 sequences; about 20% were seen once. PBMCs stemmed from over 7.5 ml fresh peripheral blood. CDR3 length: 18 residues. Trimming at V came to 3 bases and at J to 0 bases, leaving 10 bases not matched to a gene. CDR1 and CDR2 (germline): SGHKS, YYEKEE (reference sequence). As for this clonotype: The antigen is not known.

The chain joins TRBV5-5 to TRBJ2-4, with 9 bases matching TRBD1. Sequencing was performed on blood. The origin of this receptor is a man in his forties with Graves' ophthalmopathy. CDR3 DNA sequence: TGTGCCAGCAGCTCCCTCCTCCGGGACAGGGTAGCCAAAAACATTCAGTACTTC. Its translation: CASSSLLRDRVAKNIQYF.